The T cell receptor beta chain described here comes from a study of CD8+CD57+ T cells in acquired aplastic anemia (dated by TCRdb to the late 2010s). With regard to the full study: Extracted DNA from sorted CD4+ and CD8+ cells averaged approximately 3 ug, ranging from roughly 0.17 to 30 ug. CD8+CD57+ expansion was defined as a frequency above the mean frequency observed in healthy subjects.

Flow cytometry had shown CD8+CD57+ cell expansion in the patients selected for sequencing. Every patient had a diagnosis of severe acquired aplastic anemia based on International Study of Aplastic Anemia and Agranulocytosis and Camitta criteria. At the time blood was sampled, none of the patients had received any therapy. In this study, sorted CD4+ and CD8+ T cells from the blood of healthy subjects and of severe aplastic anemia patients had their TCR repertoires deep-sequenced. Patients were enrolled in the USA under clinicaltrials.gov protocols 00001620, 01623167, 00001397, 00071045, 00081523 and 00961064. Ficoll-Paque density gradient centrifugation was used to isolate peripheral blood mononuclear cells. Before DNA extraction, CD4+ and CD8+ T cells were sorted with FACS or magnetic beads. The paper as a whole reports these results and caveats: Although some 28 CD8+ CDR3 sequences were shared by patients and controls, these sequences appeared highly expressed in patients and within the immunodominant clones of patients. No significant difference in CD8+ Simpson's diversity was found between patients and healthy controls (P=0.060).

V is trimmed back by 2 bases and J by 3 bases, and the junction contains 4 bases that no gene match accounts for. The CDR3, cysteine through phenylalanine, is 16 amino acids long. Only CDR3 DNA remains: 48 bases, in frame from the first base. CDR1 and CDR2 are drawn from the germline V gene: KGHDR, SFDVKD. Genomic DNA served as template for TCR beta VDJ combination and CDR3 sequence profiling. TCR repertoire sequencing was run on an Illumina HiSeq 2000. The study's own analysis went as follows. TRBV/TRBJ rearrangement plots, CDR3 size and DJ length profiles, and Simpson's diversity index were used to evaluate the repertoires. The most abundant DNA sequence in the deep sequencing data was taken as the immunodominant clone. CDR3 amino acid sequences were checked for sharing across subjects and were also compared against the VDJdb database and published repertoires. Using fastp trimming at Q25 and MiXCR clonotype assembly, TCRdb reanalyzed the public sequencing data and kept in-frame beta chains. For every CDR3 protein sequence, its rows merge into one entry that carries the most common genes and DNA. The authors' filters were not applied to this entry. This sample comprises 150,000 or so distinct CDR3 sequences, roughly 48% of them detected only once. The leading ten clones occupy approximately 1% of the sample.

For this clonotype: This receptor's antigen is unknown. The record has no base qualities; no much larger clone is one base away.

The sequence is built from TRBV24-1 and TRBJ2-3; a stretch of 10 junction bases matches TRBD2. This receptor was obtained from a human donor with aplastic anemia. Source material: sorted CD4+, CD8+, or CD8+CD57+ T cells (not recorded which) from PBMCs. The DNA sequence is TGTGCCACCAGTGATTATACTAGCGGGGATACAGATACGCAGTATTTT. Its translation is CATSDYTSGDTDTQYF.